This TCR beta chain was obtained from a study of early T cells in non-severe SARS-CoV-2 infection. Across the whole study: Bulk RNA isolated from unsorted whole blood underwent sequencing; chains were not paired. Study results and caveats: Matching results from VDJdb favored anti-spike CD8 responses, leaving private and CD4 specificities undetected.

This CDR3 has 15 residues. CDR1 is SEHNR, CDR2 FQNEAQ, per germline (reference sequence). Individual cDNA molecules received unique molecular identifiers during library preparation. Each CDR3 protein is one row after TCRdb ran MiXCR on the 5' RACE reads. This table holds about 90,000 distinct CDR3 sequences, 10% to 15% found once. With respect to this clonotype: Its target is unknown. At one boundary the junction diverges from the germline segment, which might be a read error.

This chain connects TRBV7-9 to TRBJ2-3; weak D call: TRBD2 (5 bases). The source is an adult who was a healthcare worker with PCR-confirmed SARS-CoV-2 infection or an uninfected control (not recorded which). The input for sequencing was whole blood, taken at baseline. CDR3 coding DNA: TGTGGCAGCAGTCCAGACGGGGTCAAGGCAGATACGCAGTATTTC. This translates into CGSSPDGVKADTQYF.